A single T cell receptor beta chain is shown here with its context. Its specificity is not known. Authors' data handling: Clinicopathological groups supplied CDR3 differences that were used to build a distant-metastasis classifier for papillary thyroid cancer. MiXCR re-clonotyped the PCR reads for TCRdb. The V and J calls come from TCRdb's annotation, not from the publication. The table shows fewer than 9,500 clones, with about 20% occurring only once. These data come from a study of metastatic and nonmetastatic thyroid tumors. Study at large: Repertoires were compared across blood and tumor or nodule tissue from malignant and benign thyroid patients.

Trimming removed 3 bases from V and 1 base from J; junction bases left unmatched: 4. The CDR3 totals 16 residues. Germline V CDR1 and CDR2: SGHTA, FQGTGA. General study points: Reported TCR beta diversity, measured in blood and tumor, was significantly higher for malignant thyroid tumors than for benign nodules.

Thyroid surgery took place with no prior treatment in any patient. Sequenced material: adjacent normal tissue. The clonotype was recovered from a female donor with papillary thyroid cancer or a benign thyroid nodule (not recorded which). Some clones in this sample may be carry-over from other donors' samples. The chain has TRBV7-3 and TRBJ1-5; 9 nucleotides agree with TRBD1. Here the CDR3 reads CASSLGGQGSNQPQHF. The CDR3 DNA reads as TGTGCCAGCAGCTTGGGGGGACAGGGCAGCAATCAGCCCCAGCATTTT. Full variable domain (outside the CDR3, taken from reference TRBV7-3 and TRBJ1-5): GAGVSQTPSNKVTEKGKYVELRCDPISGHTALYWYRQSLGQGPEFLIYFQGTGAADDSGLPNDRFFAVRPEGSVSTLKIQRTERGDSAVYLCASSLGGQGSNQPQHFGDGTRLSIL.